This TCR beta chain was captured by sequencing in a study of T cells in Graves' hyperthyroidism and ophthalmopathy. Study-wide findings and caveats: Ophthalmopathy, which appeared later, was predicted by the model a median around 6.9 months before onset.

This clonotype occurred many times. Its target is unknown. V lost 7 bases and J 9 bases, leaving 15 bases between the germline ends. The CDR3 is 13 amino acids. The germline CDR1 and CDR2 sequences are KGHDR and SFDVKD. Fresh peripheral blood, about 10 ml of it, supplied the PBMCs. The CDR3 regions of TCR beta were amplified from RNA transcripts. A first-round RT-PCR of the TCR CDR3 used the HTBI primer set. TCRdb processed the multiplex PCR reads anew with MiXCR; each CDR3 protein has one entry. The data show some 370,000 distinct CDR3 sequences, with over 12% seen just once and approximately 27% held by the top ten.

This sequence was found in a man aged 50-60 years with Graves' ophthalmopathy. V is TRBV24-1 and J is TRBJ2-1, with D unclear. The sample taken for sequencing was blood. The CDR3 reads CATSVSRTGEQFF. The CDR3 coding sequence is TGTGCCACCAGCGTCTCGCGGACGGGTGAGCAGTTCTTC.